The rows below give T cell receptor delta chains drawn from one sample of a study of Vδ1+ human thymocytes. TCRdb reprocessed the multiplex PCR reads using CATT. The sample shows 70,000 to 90,000 delta-chain clones, more than 30% of them seen only once. Sequencing was carried out using Vdelta1+ gamma-delta thymocytes from the thymus. The receptors here all came from a boy less than two years old who had congenital heart surgery. Both conserved end residues are part of each CDR3. D genes are given only for firm matches. For some rows the clone size is stated as once, few or many, or as a class when expanded; others skip it.

J: TRDJ1
size: .
D: .
V: TRDV1
DNA: TGTGCTCTTGGGGAAGCCCCCCCGGGGCGGTCGGGTAAACTCATCTTT
CDR3: CALGEAPPGRSGKLIF

J: TRDJ1
size: few
D: .
V: TRDV1
DNA: TGTGCTCTTGGGTTGCCCCCTCTTTCCTACATGGGGGATGGTGGTGATAAACTCATCTTT
CDR3: CALGLPPLSYMGDGGDKLIF

J: TRDJ1
size: .
D: .
V: TRDV1
DNA: TGTGCTCTTGGGGAACGGCCTTTCCTACGGCGGAGGCAATGGGGGACCCCTGGATCCACCGATAAACTCATCTTT
CDR3: CALGERPFLRRRQWGTPGSTDKLIF

J: TRDJ1
size: .
D: TRDD2
V: TRDV1
DNA: TGTGCTCTTGGGGAAGGGGCCTTCCTACGTCAGTACTGGAAGGTTGATAAACTCATCTTT
CDR3: CALGEGAFLRQYWKVDKLIF

J: TRDJ1
size: .
D: .
V: TRDV1
DNA: TGTGCTCTTGGGTCCCGCGCAGGGGGTACCGATAAACTCATCTTT
CDR3: CALGSRAGGTDKLIF

J: TRDJ1
size: .
D: TRDD3
V: TRDV1
DNA: TGTGCTCTTGGGGAGATCCTACGTTCCTACGGTCTGGGGGATATTTTTCCGGGTAAACTCATCTTT
CDR3: CALGEILRSYGLGDIFPGKLIF

J: TRDJ1
size: .
D: .
V: TRDV1
DNA: TGTGCTCTGGGAGGCGATACGCCGTACACCGATAAACTCATCTTT
CDR3: CALGGDTPYTDKLIF

J: TRDJ1
size: .
D: .
V: TRDV1
DNA: TGTGCTCTTGGGGAACTAACTTCCTACGAATTTGGGGGATACACCGATAAACTCATCTTT
CDR3: CALGELTSYEFGGYTDKLIF

J: TRDJ1
size: .
D: .
V: TRDV1
DNA: TGTGCTCTTGGGGCATTTCCTACAGACACTTGTACTGGGGCCCCCCCGGGGTTAGCCGATAAACTCATCTTT
CDR3: CALGAFPTDTCTGAPPGLADKLIF

J: TRDJ1
size: .
D: TRDD3
V: TRDV1
DNA: TGTGCACTTGGGGAACTTCGCGGACTCGACTGGGGGACATACGATAAACTCATCTTT
CDR3: CALGELRGLDWGTYDKLIF

J: TRDJ1
size: .
D: .
V: TRDV1
DNA: TGTGCTCTTGGGGAACGATGCCTGTCCCTTGGGATCCGGGCGGCTCCAAATTCGTACACCGATAAACTCATCTTT
CDR3: CALGERCLSLGIRAAPNSYTDKLIF

J: TRDJ1
size: once
D: TRDD3
V: TRDV1
DNA: TGTGCTCTTGGGGAACTCGTATCTGTAGATGGGGGATACGCCGATAAACTCATCTTT
CDR3: CALGELVSVDGGYADKLIF

J: TRDJ1
size: .
D: TRDD3
V: TRDV2
DNA: TGTGCCTGTGACAAAGTACTGGGGGATTCCAAGGACGACACCGATAAACTCATCTTT
CDR3: CACDKVLGDSKDDTDKLIF

J: TRDJ1
size: .
D: TRDD3
V: TRDV1
DNA: TGTGCTCTTGGGGGCCCTTCGGGGGATACGGCCGATAAACTCATCTTT
CDR3: CALGGPSGDTADKLIF

J: TRDJ1
size: few
D: TRDD2
V: TRDV1
DNA: TGTGCTCTTGGGGAACCCCCCGAAGCCTTCCTGACCGGTAAACTCATCTTT
CDR3: CALGEPPEAFLTGKLIF

J: TRDJ1
size: few
D: .
V: TRDV1
DNA: TGTGCTCTTGGGGTCCCTACAACGTCTAGGGATCCGGACGATAAACTCATCTTT
CDR3: CALGVPTTSRDPDDKLIF

J: TRDJ1
size: .
D: .
V: TRDV1
DNA: TGTGCTCTTGGGGAAGTCCCCCGTGGGATGTACACCGATAAACTCATCTTT
CDR3: CALGEVPRGMYTDKLIF

J: TRDJ1
size: .
D: .
V: TRDV1
DNA: TGTGCTCTTGGGGAACTCGCGCTCGCGGGAGCAGGCGATAAACTCATCTTT
CDR3: CALGELALAGAGDKLIF

J: TRDJ1
size: .
D: TRDD3
V: TRDV1
DNA: TGTGCTCTTGGGGAACGGAATACCTTCCTACGGCCACTGGGGGATACATGGCGGGCCGATAAACTCATCTTT
CDR3: CALGERNTFLRPLGDTWRADKLIF

J: TRDJ1
size: .
D: .
V: TRDV1
DNA: TGTGCTCTTGGGGAACTACCTCTAAAAAAGAGGCGTACCGGGGGACCCGATAAACTCATCTTT
CDR3: CALGELPLKKRRTGGPDKLIF

J: TRDJ1
size: few
D: TRDD3
V: TRDV1
DNA: TGTGCTCTTGGGGAGCCCGAGACTTCCTACCCCTTACTGGGGGATACGGACACCGATAAACTCATCTTT
CDR3: CALGEPETSYPLLGDTDTDKLIF

J: TRDJ1
size: few
D: TRDD3
V: TRDV1
DNA: TGTGCTCTTGGGGAAACTACTGTCCTCTCCCTAGGGGGATTGATTACGCCCGATAAACTCATCTTT
CDR3: CALGETTVLSLGGLITPDKLIF